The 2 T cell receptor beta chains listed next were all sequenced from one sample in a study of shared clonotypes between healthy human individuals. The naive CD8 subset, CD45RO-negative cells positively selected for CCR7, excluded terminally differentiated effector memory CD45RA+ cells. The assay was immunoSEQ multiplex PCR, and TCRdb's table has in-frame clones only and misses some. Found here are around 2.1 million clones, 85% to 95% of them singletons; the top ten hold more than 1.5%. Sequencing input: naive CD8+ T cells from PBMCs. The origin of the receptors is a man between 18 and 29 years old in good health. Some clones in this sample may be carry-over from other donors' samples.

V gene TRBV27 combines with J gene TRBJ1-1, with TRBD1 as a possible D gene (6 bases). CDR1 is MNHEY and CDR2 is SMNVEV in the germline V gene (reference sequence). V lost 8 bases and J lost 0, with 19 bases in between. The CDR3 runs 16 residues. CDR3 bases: TGTGCCAGCTCGGATGGGGGCGCGGCGATGAACACTGAAGCTTTCTTT. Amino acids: CASSDGGAAMNTEAFF.

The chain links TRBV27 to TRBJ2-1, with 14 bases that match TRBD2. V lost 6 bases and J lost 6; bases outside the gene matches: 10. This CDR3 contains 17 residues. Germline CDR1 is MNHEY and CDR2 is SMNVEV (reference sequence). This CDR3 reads CASSYRLAGGPGNEQFF. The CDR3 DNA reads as TGTGCCAGCAGCTACCGACTAGCGGGAGGGCCTGGCAATGAGCAGTTCTTC.